This is a list of T cell receptor beta chains from one sample in a study of T cells in Graves' hyperthyroidism and ophthalmopathy. TCRdb re-called the multiplex PCR reads through MiXCR, storing one row per CDR3 protein. The sample includes roughly 400,000 distinct CDR3 sequences, more than 12% seen only once; the top ten take around 27%. Sequencing was done on a sample of blood. The receptor source for this set is a man aged 50 to 59 with Graves' ophthalmopathy. Both conserved end residues are part of each CDR3. D genes are given only for firm matches. Size is omitted from some rows. Given values are once, few, many or a class for expanded clones.

.,TRBV7-2,TRBJ1-1,TRBD1,CASRSQGAGNTEAFF,TGTGCCAGCAGGTCCCAGGGGGCTGGGAACACTGAAGCTTTCTTT
many,TRBV12-3/TRBV12-4,TRBJ2-1,TRBD2,CASSPTGTSGSYEQFF,TGTGCCAGCAGCCCAACCGGGACTAGCGGGAGTTATGAGCAGTTCTTC
many,TRBV12-3/TRBV12-4,TRBJ1-6,.,CANTTGTTNSPLHF,TGTGCCAACACGACGGGAACTACTAATTCACCCCTCCACTTT
many,TRBV2,TRBJ1-2,TRBD1,CASSEVRGGSGYTF,TGTGCCAGCAGTGAAGTTCGAGGGGGCAGCGGCTACACCTTC
few,TRBV7-9,TRBJ2-7,TRBD1,CASSWDRAVYEQYF,TGTGCCAGCAGCTGGGACAGGGCGGTCTACGAGCAGTACTTC
many,TRBV12-3/TRBV12-4,TRBJ2-1,.,CASRVASLSYNEQFF,TGTGCCAGCAGGGTTGCTAGCCTCTCCTACAATGAGCAGTTCTTC
few,TRBV20-1,TRBJ1-2,TRBD1,CSASSGQGFGYTF,TGCAGTGCTAGTTCGGGACAGGGTTTTGGCTACACCTTC
many,TRBV7-8,TRBJ2-1,TRBD2,CASSLEVSGKGEQFF,TGTGCCAGCAGCTTAGAGGTTAGCGGGAAGGGTGAGCAGTTCTTC
few,TRBV6-2/TRBV6-3,TRBJ1-5,.,CASSDNRVRQPQHF,TGTGCCAGCAGTGATAACAGGGTTCGACAGCCCCAGCATTTT
many,TRBV2,TRBJ2-1,.,CASNGVPYNEQFF,TGTGCCAGCAACGGGGTTCCCTACAATGAGCAGTTCTTC
few,TRBV6-1,TRBJ2-2,.,CASSFDTGTSGGELFF,TGTGCCAGCAGTTTCGACACCGGGACAAGTGGCGGGGAGCTGTTTTTT
many,TRBV28,TRBJ2-3,.,CASSLLLPRADTQYF,TGTGCCAGTTCTCTCCTGTTGCCCCGAGCAGATACGCAGTATTTT
.,TRBV7-9,TRBJ1-4,TRBD1,CASSVGQGATNEKLFF,TGTGCCAGCAGCGTAGGACAGGGGGCAACTAATGAAAAACTGTTTTTT
.,TRBV29-1,TRBJ2-7,TRBD1,CSVGSPRGPYEQYF,TGCAGCGTTGGGAGTCCCAGGGGGCCCTACGAGCAGTACTTC
many,TRBV6-1,TRBJ2-7,.,CASSGVTGRYYEQYF,TGTGCCAGCAGCGGCGTCACCGGGAGATACTACGAGCAGTACTTC
many,TRBV2,TRBJ1-5,.,CASSDGFGGHQPQHF,TGTGCCAGCAGTGATGGGTTTGGGGGCCATCAGCCCCAGCATTTT
.,TRBV18,TRBJ2-1,.,CASAIQGLAIHEQFF,TGTGCCAGCGCTATACAGGGTCTTGCTATCCATGAGCAGTTCTTC
.,TRBV12-3/TRBV12-4,TRBJ1-6,TRBD1,CASSEGTDSPLHF,TGTGCCAGCAGCGAAGGGACAGATTCACCCCTCCACTTT
many,TRBV20-1,TRBJ2-1,.,CSAVVVGTYNEQFF,TGCAGTGCAGTAGTGGTAGGTACCTACAATGAGCAGTTCTTC